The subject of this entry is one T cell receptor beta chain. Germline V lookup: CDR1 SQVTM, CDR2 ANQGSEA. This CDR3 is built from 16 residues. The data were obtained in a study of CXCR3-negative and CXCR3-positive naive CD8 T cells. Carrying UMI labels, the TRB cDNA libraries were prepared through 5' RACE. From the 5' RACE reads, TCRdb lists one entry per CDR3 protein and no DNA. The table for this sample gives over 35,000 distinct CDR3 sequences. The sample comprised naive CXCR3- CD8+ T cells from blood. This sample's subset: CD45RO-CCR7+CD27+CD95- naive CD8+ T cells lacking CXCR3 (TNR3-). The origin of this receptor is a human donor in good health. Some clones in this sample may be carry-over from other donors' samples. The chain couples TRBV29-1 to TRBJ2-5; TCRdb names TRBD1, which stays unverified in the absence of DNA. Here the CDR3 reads CSVEPGGGRPGETQYF.